The next 25 T cell receptor beta chains were all read from a single sample in a study of shared clonotypes between healthy human individuals. TCRdb's copy holds only in-frame clones and misses some; the assay was immunoSEQ multiplex PCR. The sample shows about 2.4 million clones, 80% to 95% of them seen only once. Sequenced input: naive CD4+ T cells from PBMCs. Subset defined: CD45RA+ positively selected. The receptors stem from a man between 18 and 35 years old in good health. Some clones in this sample may be carry-over from other donors' samples.

V usage is TRBV6-6 and J usage is TRBJ2-3; either TRBD1 or TRBD2 may fit D (5 bases each). V dropped 6 bases and J dropped 6 bases, with 10 bases sitting between them. Germline CDR1 and CDR2: MNHNY and SVGAGI (reference sequence). This CDR3 is built from 12 residues. Here the CDR3 DNA reads TGTGCCAGCAGCCCCGAGGGGGATACGCAGTATTTT. Translation gives CASSPEGDTQYF.

This chain connects TRBV28 to TRBJ2-1; 7 bases fit TRBD1. The germline gives CDR1 MDHEN, CDR2 SYDVKM. This CDR3 comprises 11 residues. Germline trimming cut 4 bases from V and 14 bases from J; bases unmatched to any gene: 5. The chain's CDR3 is CASSSPTGKFF. The CDR3 nucleotides read TGTGCCAGCAGTTCCCCGACAGGGAAGTTCTTC.

V gene TRBV7-2 combines with J gene TRBJ2-7; no clear D gene. This CDR3 is built from 15 residues. Germline V gene data show CDR1 as SGHTA and CDR2 as FQGNSA. The V gene lost 3 bases and the J gene lost 0 bases, with 12 bases spanning the gap. The CDR3 DNA reads TGTGCCAGCAGCTTGGCCGAGACGGTCTCCTACGAGCAGTACTTC. It encodes CASSLAETVSYEQYF.

This clone was seen a few times. The genes are TRBV6-6 and TRBJ1-1; D gene ambiguous. The germline V gene encodes CDR1 MNHNY and CDR2 SVGAGI (reference sequence). The CDR3 extends over 11 amino acids. V lost 4 bases, J lost 8 bases, and 8 bases lay in between. CDR3 amino acids: CASSLYSEAFF. The CDR3 DNA is TGTGCCAGCAGTTTGTACAGCGAAGCTTTCTTT.

The chain is built from TRBV7-3 and TRBJ2-2, with 9 bases fitting TRBD2. Unmatched junction bases numbered 8, after V lost 3 bases and J lost 9 bases. This CDR3 comprises 15 residues. Germline V gene sequence: CDR1 SGHTA, CDR2 FQGTGA. CDR3 in DNA: TGTGCCAGCAGCTTGGGTGGGACTAGCTCCAGGGAGCTGTTTTTT. Encoded protein: CASSLGGTSSRELFF.

CDR3 protein: CASSLRGPQPQHF. CDR3 DNA sequence: TGTGCCAGTTCCCTCCGGGGCCCGCAGCCCCAGCATTTT. The genes are TRBV19 and TRBJ1-5; D is perhaps TRBD1 (5 bases). Germline V gene sequence: CDR1 LNHDA, CDR2 SQIVND (reference sequence). Trimming took 8 bases from V and 7 from J, leaving 15 bases between them. The CDR3 totals 13 residues.

V gene TRBV18 combines with J gene TRBJ2-5; D gene ambiguous. Trimming cost V 6 bases and J 4 bases, with 18 bases left between them. Germline assignment: CDR1 KGHSH and CDR2 LQKENI. The CDR3 is 15 amino acids. The CDR3: CASSEFRVKGETQYF. The CDR3 DNA follows: TGTGCCAGCTCGGAGTTTCGAGTTAAGGGAGAGACCCAGTACTTC.

The rearrangement uses TRBV9 and TRBJ2-7, with no clear D. Trimming stripped 0 bases from V and 1 base from J, with 5 bases between. The CDR3 contains 13 residues. The germline gives CDR1 SGDLS, CDR2 YYNGEE. CDR3 residues: CASSVEESYEQYF. CDR3 nucleotides: TGTGCCAGCAGCGTAGAAGAGTCCTACGAGCAGTACTTC.

The chain carries TRBV4-1 and TRBJ2-1, with 7 bases aligning to TRBD2. This CDR3 has 17 residues. Germline V gene data show CDR1 as MGHRA and CDR2 as YSYEKL. V trimming: 5 bases; J trimming: 5 bases; junction bases outside the gene matches: 15. Here the CDR3 reads CASSRRVIGGRNNEQFF. Written as DNA, the CDR3 is TGCGCCAGCAGCAGACGGGTAATAGGCGGGAGAAACAATGAGCAGTTCTTC.

This clone was observed a single time. CDR3: CASSEQGAGNEQYF. As DNA, the CDR3 is TGTGCCAGCAGCGAACAGGGGGCCGGGAACGAGCAGTACTTC. The chain is built from TRBV7-2 and TRBJ2-7; TRBD1 matches at 9 bases. Germline trimming cut 5 bases from V and 5 bases from J; bases unmatched to any gene: 7. The CDR3 contains 14 residues. The germline V gene has CDR1 SGHTA and CDR2 FQGNSA.

V gene TRBV11-2 combines with J gene TRBJ1-3; D perhaps matches TRBD1 (6 bases). Germline values: CDR1 SGHAT, CDR2 FQNNGV. Trimming removed 3 bases from V and 0 bases from J, with 12 bases in between. The CDR3 is made up of 16 amino acids. The CDR3 reads CASSFQRTVSGNTIYF. The CDR3 nucleotides are TGTGCCAGCAGCTTTCAACGGACAGTCTCTGGAAACACCATATATTTT.

This clone was picked up a small number of times. V and J are TRBV7-9 and TRBJ1-1; the D gene is possibly TRBD1 (5 bases). This CDR3 contains 12 residues. The germline V gene has CDR1 SEHNR and CDR2 FQNEAQ (reference sequence). Trimming shortened V by 6 bases and J by 4 bases, and 9 bases separated the two germline ends. This CDR3 is CASSSGSTEAFF. As DNA, the CDR3 is TGTGCCAGCAGTTCAGGGAGCACTGAAGCTTTCTTT.

The chain employs TRBV28 and TRBJ1-4, with D possibly being TRBD1 (6 bases). The CDR3 is 15 residues long. V lost 7 bases, J lost 9 bases, and 21 bases lay in between. Looked up from germline, CDR1 is MDHEN and CDR2 is SYDVKM. The CDR3 loop reads CASNLEGGGRQKLFF. CDR3 DNA sequence: TGTGCCAGCAACCTAGAGGGTGGGGGCAGGCAAAAACTGTTTTTT.

A few counts support this clone. The chain has TRBV14 and TRBJ1-2; 7 bases agree with TRBD1. Trimming took 4 bases from V and 7 from J; bases not matched to a gene: 3. CDR3 size: 12 residues. The germline V gene encodes CDR1 SGHDN and CDR2 FVKESK. The CDR3 coding sequence is TGTGCCAGCAGCCGAGGGACAGTTGGCTACACCTTC. Translated: CASSRGTVGYTF.

The rearrangement uses TRBV7-2 and TRBJ1-5; D unclear. The CDR3 length is 16 residues. Trimming shortened V by 4 bases and J by 4 bases, and 17 bases separated the two germline ends. Germline lookup yields CDR1 SGHTA and CDR2 FQGNSA. The CDR3 sequence is CASSSTPGYRNQPQHF. CDR3 coding DNA: TGTGCCAGCAGCTCAACCCCCGGGTACAGAAATCAGCCCCAGCATTTT.

Worth noting for this clone: Other DNA sequences of this sample code for an identical CDR3. The chain has TRBV7-9 and TRBJ2-3; no clear D gene. The V gene lost 5 bases and the J gene lost 3 bases, with 9 bases spanning the gap. The CDR3 runs to 13 residues. The germline V gene has CDR1 SEHNR and CDR2 FQNEAQ (reference sequence). Here the CDR3 DNA reads TGTGCCAGCAGCCTGGCCAGGACAGATACGCAGTATTTT. Protein: CASSLARTDTQYF.

V usage is TRBV27 and J usage is TRBJ2-5; D possibly corresponds to TRBD2 (6 bases). Germline V gives CDR1 MNHEY, CDR2 SMNVEV (reference sequence). The CDR3 sequence is 17 residues long. Trimming took off 6 bases at V and 2 bases at J, with 22 bases between the two ends. CDR3 bases: TGTGCCAGCAGCTCCCTCCCTTTTGCGGGACTGCAAGAGACCCAGTACTTC. As protein: CASSSLPFAGLQETQYF.

This clone has only one observation. CDR3 DNA sequence: TGTGCCAGCAGTTGGGTGTTAGGAGCCTACGAGCAGTACTTC. This translates into CASSWVLGAYEQYF. The chain has TRBV28 and TRBJ2-7; no firm D call. Trimming left V 4 bases short and J 2 bases short, with 12 bases between. The germline V gene has CDR1 MDHEN and CDR2 SYDVKM. The CDR3 is made up of 14 amino acids. Supplemented by reference TRBV28 and TRBJ2-7, the full variable domain reads DVKVTQSSRYLVKRTGEKVFLECVQDMDHENMFWYRQDPGLGLRLIYFSYDVKMKEKGDIPEGYSVSREKKERFSLILESASTNQTSMYLCASSWVLGAYEQYFGPGTRLTVT.

In the case of this clone: The same CDR3 can be traced to other DNA sequences in this sample. The J gene is TRBJ2-2, the V gene TRBV9, with TRBD1 identical over 7 bases. Germline values: CDR1 SGDLS, CDR2 YYNGEE. Germline trimming cut 3 bases from V and 0 bases from J; bases unmatched to any gene: 2. The CDR3 is 15 residues long. CDR3 sequence: CASSAGQPNTGELFF. CDR3 nucleotides: TGTGCCAGCAGCGCGGGACAGCCGAACACCGGGGAGCTGTTTTTT.

This clone was seen once. The chain recombines TRBV10-3 with TRBJ2-3; 10 nucleotides line up with TRBD2. V gave up 3 bases and J gave up 0 bases; unmatched junction bases: 9. The CDR3 runs 18 residues. Germline V lookup: CDR1 ENHRY, CDR2 SYGVKD. The CDR3 loop is CAISELAGKRPSTDTQYF. The CDR3 DNA reads TGTGCCATCAGTGAACTAGCGGGAAAAAGACCTAGCACAGATACGCAGTATTTT.

This sequence joins TRBV5-4 and TRBJ2-2; possibly TRBD1 or TRBD2 for D (6 bases each). Germline CDR1 is SGHNT and CDR2 is YYREEE (reference sequence). The CDR3 is made up of 17 amino acids. Trimming shortened V by 0 bases and J by 4 bases, and 16 bases separated the two germline ends. The CDR3 nucleotides are TGTGCCAGCAGCTTGGGATGGGGGGCGATTAGCACCGGGGAGCTGTTTTTT. Translated: CASSLGWGAISTGELFF.

This sequence joins TRBV18 and TRBJ2-7; D is uncertain. V was clipped by 3 bases and J by 6 bases, with 15 bases between them. Germline CDR1 and CDR2: KGHSH and LQKENI. The CDR3 has 14 residues. CDR3 sequence (DNA): TGTGCCAGCTCACCCCAAAGGACGGCTGGCGAGCAGTACTTC. Translated: CASSPQRTAGEQYF.

J is TRBJ1-1 and V is TRBV6-5; no reliable D call. Trimming took 3 bases from V and 5 from J, leaving 10 bases between them. The germline V gene encodes CDR1 MNHEY and CDR2 SVGAGI. This CDR3 region has 13 residues. The CDR3 loop is CASSYRSVTEAFF. In DNA, the CDR3 is TGTGCCAGCAGTTATCGATCGGTAACTGAAGCTTTCTTT.

Only one count was recorded for this clone. The chain is built from TRBV7-9 and TRBJ2-3; D is undetermined. Deletions cut 0 bases from V and 6 bases from J, with 13 bases between. The CDR3 is 15 residues long. From germline, CDR1 is SEHNR and CDR2 FQNEAQ (reference sequence). In nucleotides, the CDR3 is TGTGCCAGCAGCTTAGCCGGCAGGTCAACTGATACGCAGTATTTT. It codes for CASSLAGRSTDTQYF.

This chain links TRBV2 with TRBJ2-3, with D maybe TRBD2 (7 bases). V lost 11 bases to trimming and J lost 1 base, with 19 bases between them. The CDR3 extends over 15 amino acids. Germline CDR1 and CDR2: SNHLY and FYNNEI. The CDR3 sequence: CAGRGGELGTDTQYF. CDR3 DNA sequence: TGTGCCGGTAGGGGGGGGGAACTTGGCACAGATACGCAGTATTTT.